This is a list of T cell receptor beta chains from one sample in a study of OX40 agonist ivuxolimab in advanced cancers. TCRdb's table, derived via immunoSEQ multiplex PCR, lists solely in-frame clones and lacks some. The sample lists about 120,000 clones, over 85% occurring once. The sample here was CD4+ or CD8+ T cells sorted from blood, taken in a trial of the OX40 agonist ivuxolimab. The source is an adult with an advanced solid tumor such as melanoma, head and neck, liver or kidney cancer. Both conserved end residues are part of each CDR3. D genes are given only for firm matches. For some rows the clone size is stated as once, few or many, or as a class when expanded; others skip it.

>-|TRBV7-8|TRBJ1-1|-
CASSLAGVGTEAFF
TGTGCCAGCAGCTTAGCCGGGGTTGGCACTGAAGCTTTCTTT
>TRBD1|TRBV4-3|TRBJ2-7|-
CASSQTGTAYEQYF
TGCGCCAGCAGCCAAACTGGGACAGCCTACGAGCAGTACTTC
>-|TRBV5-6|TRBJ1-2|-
CASSLEGRLTGYTF
TGTGCCAGCAGCCTGGAGGGTCGGCTCACTGGCTACACCTTC
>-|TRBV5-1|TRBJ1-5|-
CASSPTGGSNQPQHF
TGCGCCAGCAGCCCTACGGGGGGGTCCAATCAGCCCCAGCATTTT
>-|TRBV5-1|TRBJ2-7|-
CASSLDGRSYYEQYF
TGCGCCAGCAGCTTGGATGGGCGGTCCTACTACGAGCAGTACTTC
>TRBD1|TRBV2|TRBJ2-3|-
CASSASGTGITDTQYF
TGTGCCAGCAGTGCCTCGGGGACAGGGATCACAGATACGCAGTATTTT
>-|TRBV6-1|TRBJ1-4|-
CASSPQWGKLFF
TGTGCCAGCAGCCCCCAATGGGGAAAACTGTTTTTT
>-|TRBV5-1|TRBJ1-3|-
CASSEGALSGNTIYF
TGCGCCAGCAGCGAAGGGGCGCTCTCTGGAAACACCATATATTTT
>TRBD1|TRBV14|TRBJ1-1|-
CASSPRTGVMNTEAFF
TGTGCCAGCAGCCCCCGGACAGGAGTCATGAACACTGAAGCTTTCTTT
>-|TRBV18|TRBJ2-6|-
CASSTILPGTHSSGANVLTF
TGTGCCAGCTCAACTATCCTACCCGGGACACATTCATCTGGGGCCAACGTCCTGACTTTC
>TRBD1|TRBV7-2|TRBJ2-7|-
CASSAWDRGLYEQYF
TGTGCCAGCAGCGCGTGGGACAGGGGGCTCTACGAGCAGTACTTC
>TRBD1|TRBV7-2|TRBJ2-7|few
CASSKGQGEFSYEQYF
TGTGCCAGCAGTAAGGGACAGGGGGAATTCTCCTACGAGCAGTACTTC
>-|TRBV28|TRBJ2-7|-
CASSPGGQNYEQYF
TGTGCCAGCAGTCCAGGGGGGCAAAACTACGAGCAGTACTTC
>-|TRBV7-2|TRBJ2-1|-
CASSLFGGNEQFF
TGTGCCAGCAGCTTATTCGGGGGCAATGAGCAGTTCTTC
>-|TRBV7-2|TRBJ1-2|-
CASSLAGLGYTF
TGTGCCAGCAGCTTGGCTGGGTTGGGCTACACCTTC
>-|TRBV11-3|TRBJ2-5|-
CASSLGTQETQYF
TGTGCCAGCAGCTTAGGGACCCAAGAGACCCAGTACTTC
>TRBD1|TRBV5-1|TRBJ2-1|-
CASSRQGADNEQFF
TGCGCCAGCTCCCGACAGGGGGCTGACAATGAGCAGTTCTTC
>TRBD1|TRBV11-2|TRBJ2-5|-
CASSLDRGFETQYF
TGTGCCAGCAGCCTGGACAGGGGGTTCGAGACCCAGTACTTC
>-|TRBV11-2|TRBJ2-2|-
CASSLVRGDTGELFF
TGTGCCAGCAGCTTAGTAAGGGGGGACACCGGGGAGCTGTTTTTT
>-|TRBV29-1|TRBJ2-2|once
CSVENPRRSNTGELFF
TGCAGCGTGGAAAACCCCAGAAGATCGAACACCGGGGAGCTGTTTTTT
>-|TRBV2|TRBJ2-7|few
CASRDVRGLYEQYF
TGTGCCAGCAGGGACGTCCGGGGGTTATACGAGCAGTACTTC
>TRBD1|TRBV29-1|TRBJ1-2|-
CSVVRAGGGKDSYGYTF
TGCAGCGTTGTGAGGGCAGGGGGCGGGAAAGATTCGTATGGCTACACCTTC
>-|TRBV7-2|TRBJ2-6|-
CASSSQGSTGANVLTF
TGTGCCAGCAGCTCTCAGGGTTCTACTGGGGCCAACGTCCTGACTTTC
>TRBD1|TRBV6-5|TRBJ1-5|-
CAGQGASNQPQHF
TGTGCCGGACAGGGGGCTAGCAATCAGCCCCAGCATTTT
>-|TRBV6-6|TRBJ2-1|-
CASRPGISLGEQFF
TGTGCCAGCAGACCAGGGATCTCCTTGGGGGAGCAGTTCTTC
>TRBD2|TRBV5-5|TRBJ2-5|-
CASSLSTGRGGQETQYF
TGTGCCAGCAGCTTGTCGACTGGGCGCGGGGGCCAAGAGACCCAGTACTTC
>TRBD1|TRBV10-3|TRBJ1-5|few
CAISRGQGEEQPQHF
TGTGCCATCAGTAGGGGACAGGGGGAGGAACAGCCCCAGCATTTT